Reported below is one T cell receptor (beta chain). Its specific antigen is unknown. The input lacks base qualities; no much larger clone sits a single base away. The data belong to a study of blood T cell repertoires in COVID-19 (dated by TCRdb to about 2020). Concerning the study at large: Samples covering the acute and convalescent phases of COVID-19 were provided by collaborators in the United States, Italy and Spain. The material from the prospective study consisted of cDNA or gDNA derived from T cells, B-cell-depleted T cells, or PBMCs. Subjects who had been exposed to COVID-19, were actively infected with it, or had recovered from it provided the deeply sampled blood TCRbeta repertoires that made up the dataset. The repertoires were released in a freely available public database meant as a resource for research on the immune response to SARS-CoV-2. Samples were obtained from the ongoing ImmuneRACE study (first 160 participants) and from 1,254 subjects provided by 6 global collaborators. Nearly every sample came with metadata listing a de-identified subject ID, COVID-19 status, age in years and sex. Where available, HLA class I and class II types were obtained from metadata supplied by the sample provider rather than from assay-based typing. What the research found in general, with its limitations: The quantity of clinical and demographic metadata differed by source and by participant and was supplied without curation.

The immunoSEQ Assay, a bias-controlled multiplex PCR, was used to amplify TCRbeta CDR3 regions from genomic DNA. The original pipeline was this. Within the assay, amplification of reference gene primers was used to estimate how many nucleated cells each sample contained. To quantify the absolute abundance of each unique TCRbeta CDR3 rearrangement, sequence reads were collapsed and filtered. For each sample, productive Simpson clonality was calculated as the square root of Simpson's diversity index over productive rearrangements. TCRdb re-hosts the immuneACCESS table, in-frame sequences only. Its copies lack some clones; in the studies checked, an unresolved V gene accounts for under half of them, and the cause for the rest is not known. Clone size and V and J calls were adopted from that table, with D and trimming inferred from the DNA. This sample gives 140,000 or so clones in total; approximately 88% of them show up just once. The ten largest clonotypes hold 0.95% of the sample.

The collaborating institutions used their own protocols to collect whole blood in K2EDTA tubes. For TCRbeta analysis, collaborator samples were shipped as frozen whole blood, as isolated PBMCs, or as DNA extracted from either sample type. The source is a woman in her fifties or sixties with acute or convalescent COVID-19. Sequenced sample: peripheral blood.

At the DNA level, the sequence is TGTGCCAGCAGCCTGGGGGGGGAGACAGATACGCAGTATTTT. Its protein is CASSLGGETDTQYF. Recombination linked TRBV11-3 to TRBJ2-3; 7 middle bases align to TRBD2. The CDR3 spans 14 residues, from the cysteine through the phenylalanine. CDR3 DNA only is kept here, 42 bases in frame from base 1. The germline V gene specifies SGHNT as CDR1 and YENEEA as CDR2. V is pruned by 5 bases and J by 3 bases, leaving 5 bases of the junction without a gene match.